Listed below are T cell receptor beta chains from one sample, sequenced in a study of control samples from healthy donors and cancer patients. The method was immunoSEQ multiplex PCR; TCRdb's version includes in-frame clones alone and lacks a portion of them. The sample records roughly 200,000 clones, approximately 92% being singletons. The sequenced sample consisted of blood. Source of these receptors: a man aged 18 to 30 in good health. CDR3s include the opening cysteine and the closing phenylalanine or tryptophan. A D gene is named only where the DNA matches it firmly. Clone size is stated in some rows and not others, as once, few, many or a class when expanded.

d_call | j_call | v_call | clone_size | cdr3_nt | cdr3_aa
TRBD1 | TRBJ1-1 | TRBV19 | once | TGTGCCAGTACTATGACAGGGACCATGAACACTGAAGCTTTCTTT | CASTMTGTMNTEAFF
. | TRBJ2-3 | TRBV15 | . | TGTGCCACCAGCAGAGGGGGGGTCCGCACAGATACGCAGTATTTT | CATSRGGVRTDTQYF
. | TRBJ1-5 | TRBV10-3 | . | TGTGCCATCAGTGTGGGGAACCAGCCCCAGCATTTT | CAISVGNQPQHF
. | TRBJ2-3 | TRBV25-1 | . | TGTGCCAGCAGGCCGGCAGGGTATGTCTCCACAGATACGCAGTATTTT | CASRPAGYVSTDTQYF
. | TRBJ1-2 | TRBV7-2 | . | TGTGCCAGCAGCTATAAGGGACACATAATTTATGGCTACACCTTC | CASSYKGHIIYGYTF
. | TRBJ2-3 | TRBV9 | . | TGTGCCAGCAGCCCCCGGGGGGCCCCCTCTCCAGATACGCAGTATTTT | CASSPRGAPSPDTQYF
. | TRBJ2-3 | TRBV7-2 | . | TGTGCCAGCAGCTTATCCGGGGGAGCAGATACGCAGTATTTT | CASSLSGGADTQYF
. | TRBJ2-1 | TRBV6-4 | . | TGTGCCAGCAGTGTGCTTGGGGGGATGAAAAATGAGCAGTTCTTC | CASSVLGGMKNEQFF
. | TRBJ1-2 | TRBV12-3/TRBV12-4 | . | TGTGCCAGCAGCAAGAGGGAAGAACGTGGCTACACCTTC | CASSKREERGYTF
. | TRBJ2-5 | TRBV24-1 | . | TGTGCCACGGAGGGGCAGGGACAAGAGACCCAGTACTTC | CATEGQGQETQYF
. | TRBJ1-1 | TRBV30 | . | TGTGCCTGGAGTGTACCCGGGGAGGGGTTGAACACTGAAGCTTTCTTT | CAWSVPGEGLNTEAFF
. | TRBJ2-7 | TRBV5-4 | . | TGTGCCAGCAGCTTGGCTGGGGGAGGGGGCGTTTACGAGCAGTACTTC | CASSLAGGGGVYEQYF
. | TRBJ2-7 | TRBV13 | . | TGTGCCAGCAGCTTCGGGGCCCCTACGCTCGAGTCCTACGAGCAGTACTTC | CASSFGAPTLESYEQYF
. | TRBJ1-2 | TRBV14 | . | TGTGCCAGCAGCCAAGGTGTGAGCAACTATGGCTACACCTTC | CASSQGVSNYGYTF
TRBD1 | TRBJ2-2 | TRBV5-1 | . | TGCGCCAGCAGTCGGGTCTCCGGGACAGGGACCACCGGGGAGCTGTTTTTT | CASSRVSGTGTTGELFF
. | TRBJ1-3 | TRBV19 | . | TGTGCCAGTAGACCAAGACCGACAGCTAGCTCTGGAAACACCATATATTTT | CASRPRPTASSGNTIYF
. | TRBJ1-3 | TRBV12-5 | . | TGTGCTAGTGGTTCCCCAAGGGGGGGCTCTGGAAACACCATATATTTT | CASGSPRGGSGNTIYF
. | TRBJ1-1 | TRBV7-9 | . | TGTGCCAGCAGCTTGTCGGCCATCCCTAACACTGAAGCTTTCTTT | CASSLSAIPNTEAFF
. | TRBJ1-3 | TRBV15 | . | TGTGCCACCAGCGCCAACGTAAACTCTGGAAACACCATATATTTT | CATSANVNSGNTIYF
TRBD1 | TRBJ2-1 | TRBV4-1 | . | TGCGCCAGCAGCCAAGGGACAGGGCGGTATACCTACAATGAGCAGTTCTTC | CASSQGTGRYTYNEQFF
. | TRBJ1-4 | TRBV30 | once | TGTGCCTGGAGTAAGACTAATGAAAAACTGTTTTTT | CAWSKTNEKLFF
. | TRBJ1-1 | TRBV5-4 | . | TGTGCCAGCAGCTTTCAGGGGCGCGACACTGAAGCTTTCTTT | CASSFQGRDTEAFF
. | TRBJ2-5 | TRBV5-1 | once | TGCGCCAGCAGCGGAGGCGCGGTATGGGAGACCCAGTACTTC | CASSGGAVWETQYF
. | TRBJ2-1 | TRBV24-1 | . | TGTGCCGCCGACTACGCACTAAGTGAGCAGTTCTTC | CAADYALSEQFF
TRBD2 | TRBJ2-1 | TRBV3-1/TRBV3-2 | . | TGTGCCAGCAGCCAAGACGGGGGGTACAATGAGCAGTTCTTC | CASSQDGGYNEQFF
TRBD2 | TRBJ2-2 | TRBV3-1/TRBV3-2 | once | TGTGCCAGCAGCCAAGGACTAGCGGGGACCGGGGAGCTGTTTTTT | CASSQGLAGTGELFF
TRBD1 | TRBJ1-2 | TRBV5-6 | . | TGTGCCAGCAGGACGGACAGGGGCTCTGGCTACACCTTC | CASRTDRGSGYTF
. | TRBJ1-1 | TRBV30 | once | TGTGCCTGGGGTGGCGAGGGTGCCATCGAGGCTTTCTTT | CAWGGEGAIEAFF
TRBD2 | TRBJ2-3 | TRBV5-4 | . | TGTGCCAGCAGCTTTCGGACTAGCGGGGCCCTTCCCACAGATACGCAGTATTTT | CASSFRTSGALPTDTQYF
TRBD1 | TRBJ2-3 | TRBV7-9 | . | TGTGCCAGCAGTCAGACAGGGGGCCGTGCAGATACGCAGTATTTT | CASSQTGGRADTQYF
. | TRBJ1-6 | TRBV14 | . | TGTGCCAGCAGCCAAATGATCGAGAGCTCCTATAATTCACCCCTCCACTTT | CASSQMIESSYNSPLHF
. | TRBJ1-6 | TRBV4-2 | . | TGTGCCAGCAGCCAAGATGGCAATTCACCCCTCCACTTT | CASSQDGNSPLHF
. | TRBJ1-1 | TRBV19 | . | TGTGCCAGTGGAAGTGGAGGGGGCACTGAAGCTTTCTTT | CASGSGGGTEAFF
TRBD1 | TRBJ2-1 | TRBV6-5 | . | TGTGCCAGCACATCCCCGGGACAGCGAAACAATGAGCAGTTCTTC | CASTSPGQRNNEQFF
. | TRBJ2-7 | TRBV30 | . | TGTGCCTGGAGTCAACAACAGGGTAACGAGCAGTACTTC | CAWSQQQGNEQYF
. | TRBJ1-1 | TRBV6-6 | once | TGTGCCAGCAGTTACCCGAGTTCTGATGCTTTCTTT | CASSYPSSDAFF
TRBD1 | TRBJ2-7 | TRBV19 | . | TGTGCCAGTAGCCAGGACAGGGGAGGGGGCGAGCAGTACTTC | CASSQDRGGGEQYF
. | TRBJ2-7 | TRBV24-1 | . | TGTGCCACCAGTGAAGGTTACGAGCAGTACTTC | CATSEGYEQYF
TRBD1 | TRBJ2-7 | TRBV9 | . | TGTGCCAGCAGCGCGGGACAGAGCTCCTACGAGCAGTACTTC | CASSAGQSSYEQYF
TRBD2 | TRBJ2-4 | TRBV27 | . | TGTGCCAGCAGCCCCTTGGGGGGGATGGCCAAAAACATTCAGTACTTC | CASSPLGGMAKNIQYF
. | TRBJ1-2 | TRBV18 | . | TGTGCCAGCTCACCAGGGGGGCTCAGCTATGGCTACACCTTC | CASSPGGLSYGYTF
. | TRBJ2-1 | TRBV6-4 | . | TGTGCCAGCAGTGACTCGGGGAGCTCCTACAATGAGCAGTTCTTC | CASSDSGSSYNEQFF
TRBD1 | TRBJ2-5 | TRBV6-5 | . | TGTGCCACCCGCCAGGGGACAGGGGTAGAGACCCAGTACTTC | CATRQGTGVETQYF
. | TRBJ2-7 | TRBV2 | few | TGTGCCAGCAGTGAGGGCAGTCTCGACTACGAGCAGTACTTC | CASSEGSLDYEQYF
TRBD1 | TRBJ2-7 | TRBV18 | . | TGTGCCAGCTCGGTAGACAGGGGGCGTTCGATCGAGCAGTACTTC | CASSVDRGRSIEQYF
. | TRBJ2-2 | TRBV9 | . | TGTGCCAGCAGCTCGTTTTCAGGTACCGGGGAGCTGTTTTTT | CASSSFSGTGELFF
. | TRBJ2-5 | TRBV30 | . | TGTGCCTGGGCGAGTATGGGGGTAGGGACCCAGTACTTC | CAWASMGVGTQYF
. | TRBJ2-5 | TRBV20-1 | once | TGCAGTGCTAGTAAGAGCGGGACCCAGTACTTC | CSASKSGTQYF
. | TRBJ2-1 | TRBV2 | . | TGTGCCAGCAGGCGGGGTTGGGTCGATGAGCAGTTCTTC | CASRRGWVDEQFF
. | TRBJ1-1 | TRBV6-5 | . | TGTGCCAGCAGTTTCGACGTGACGGGGAACACTGAAGCTTTCTTT | CASSFDVTGNTEAFF
. | TRBJ1-6 | TRBV6-5 | . | TGTGCCAGCAGCCAAAAAAGCTCCTATAATTCACCCCTCCACTTT | CASSQKSSYNSPLHF
. | TRBJ2-1 | TRBV6-4 | . | TGTGCCAGCAGTGCTGCAGGGGTCCCCTACAATGAGCAGTTCTTC | CASSAAGVPYNEQFF
. | TRBJ1-6 | TRBV30 | . | TGTGCCTGGAGTCCACCGGGACAAACGAGCTCCTATAATTCACCCCTCCACTTT | CAWSPPGQTSSYNSPLHF
. | TRBJ2-6 | TRBV18 | . | TGTGCCAGCTCCCCAGTGGGAGCTGGGGCCAACGTCCTGACTTTC | CASSPVGAGANVLTF
. | TRBJ1-1 | TRBV9 | . | TGTGCCAGCAGCGTAGATCATGGCAAAAAAGCTTTCTTT | CASSVDHGKKAFF
TRBD1 | TRBJ1-2 | TRBV11-2 | . | TGTGCCAGCAGCTTCCGGGACAGGGGGCGCAAGAACTATGGCTACACCTTC | CASSFRDRGRKNYGYTF
. | TRBJ2-7 | TRBV19 | . | TGTGCCAGTAGTATAGATCGCGGAAGCGGCGAGCAGTACTTC | CASSIDRGSGEQYF
. | TRBJ1-2 | TRBV4-1 | . | TGCGCCAGCAGCCAAGATCCAGACGGAATCTATGGCTACACCTTC | CASSQDPDGIYGYTF
. | TRBJ2-5 | TRBV18 | once | TGTGCCAGCTCACCCGTTCGTGGAATAGAGACCCAGTACTTC | CASSPVRGIETQYF
. | TRBJ2-2 | TRBV5-6 | . | TGTGCCAGCAGCCCAGAGGGGGGGCGAGGCACCGGGGAGCTGTTTTTT | CASSPEGGRGTGELFF